The 12 T cell receptor beta chains presented below share a single source sample, sequenced in a study of cytomegalovirus exposure and HLA in healthy donors. Amplification used 60 Vbeta primers and 13 Jbeta primers. Only in-frame clones appear in the TCRdb table, and some are missing; sequencing was by immunoSEQ multiplex PCR. This table has some 77,000 clones, less than 80% appearing once. Sequencing was performed on PBMCs. These TCRs come from a man aged 30 to 39 in good health and CMV-seronegative.

This chain uses TRBV7-8 with TRBJ1-2; perhaps TRBD1 as D (6 bases). In germline, CDR1 is SGHVS, CDR2 FQNEAQ. The CDR3 loop spans 12 amino acids. The V end was cut by 5 bases, the J end by 4 bases, with 8 bases between. CDR3 loop: CASSARGYGYTF. In DNA form, the CDR3 reads TGTGCCAGCAGCGCCAGGGGCTATGGCTACACCTTC.

The chain has TRBV11-2 and TRBJ1-4; the match to TRBD1 covers 7 bases. This CDR3 comprises 15 residues. The V segment lost 5 bases and the J segment 5 bases; nucleotides outside the gene matches: 8. Germline CDR1 reads SGHAT; CDR2 reads FQNNGV. The CDR3 sequence is CASSLWDSRNEKLFF. The CDR3 region has the DNA TGTGCCAGCAGCCTATGGGACAGCCGGAATGAAAAACTGTTTTTT. The complete variable domain, with remaining parts taken from reference TRBV11-2 and TRBJ1-4, reads EAGVAQSPRYKIIEKRQSVAFWCNPISGHATLYWYQQILGQGPKLLIQFQNNGVVDDSQLPKDRFSAERLKGVDSTLKIQPAKLEDSAVYLCASSLWDSRNEKLFFGSGTQLSVL.

The rearrangement links TRBV7-8 to TRBJ2-3, with 7 bases fitting TRBD2. The J segment lost 1 base and the V segment lost 0 bases, leaving 4 bases of the junction unmatched. The CDR3 is made up of 16 amino acids. Germline-derived CDR1 and CDR2 are SGHVS and FQNEAQ. The CDR3 nucleotides are TGTGCCAGCAGCTTAGCGCGCCTAGCGGGCACAGATACGCAGTATTTT. Translated, it gives CASSLARLAGTDTQYF.

This clone occurred once. The V call is TRBV27, the J call TRBJ1-4; no reliable D call. Trimming removed 5 bases at V and 5 bases at J, with 15 bases between. Germline V gives CDR1 MNHEY, CDR2 SMNVEV (reference sequence). This CDR3 spans 15 amino acids. CDR3 sequence: CASSTQPARNEKLFF. DNA of the CDR3: TGTGCCAGCAGTACTCAGCCCGCGCGGAATGAAAAACTGTTTTTT.

In this sample, this clone turned up a few times. One junction end disagrees with the germline gene, perhaps due to a read error. The rearrangement uses TRBV7-7 and TRBJ2-1; D ambiguous. Germline V gene data show CDR1 as SSHAT and CDR2 as FNYEAQ (reference sequence). This CDR3 comprises 13 residues. For the CDR3, the DNA is TGTGCTAGCAGCTTTAATCGCGACAATGAGCAGTTCTTC. This codes for CASSFNRDNEQFF.

The chain combines TRBV27 with TRBJ2-3, with TRBD2 matching 10 bases. V lost 3 bases and J lost 0; bases outside the gene matches: 18. Per germline, CDR1 MNHEY and CDR2 SMNVEV (reference sequence). This CDR3 region has 21 residues. CDR3 sequence reads: CASSFLFLAGEKNTSTDTQYF. Written as DNA, the CDR3 is TGTGCCAGCAGTTTTCTGTTTCTAGCGGGAGAAAAAAACACTAGCACAGATACGCAGTATTTT.

This clone appeared once. This chain joins TRBV7-2 and TRBJ1-5, with D maybe TRBD1 (6 bases). CDR3 length: 15 residues. Germline V gene lookup returns CDR1 SGHTA and CDR2 FQGNSA. Trimming stripped 2 bases from V and 4 bases from J, with 12 bases between. The CDR3 DNA follows: TGTGCCAGCAGCTTATCCGGGACACAAAATCAGCCCCAGCATTTT. It translates to CASSLSGTQNQPQHF. Looking up the rest from reference TRBV7-2 and TRBJ1-5 gives the full variable domain: GAGVSQSPSNKVTEKGKDVELRCDPISGHTALYWYRQSLGQGLEFLIYFQGNSAPDKSGLPSDRFSAERTGGSVSTLTIQRTQQEDSAVYLCASSLSGTQNQPQHFGDGTRLSIL.

A remark on this clone: Other DNA variants within this sample encode the same CDR3. The CDR3 sequence: CAWSVRGRPYEQYF. Here the CDR3 DNA reads TGTGCCTGGAGTGTACGTGGCCGCCCCTACGAGCAGTACTTC. V usage is TRBV30 and J usage is TRBJ2-7; D not resolved. CDR1 is GTSNPN and CDR2 is SVGIG in the germline V gene (reference sequence). The CDR3 length is 14 residues. V gave up 0 bases and J gave up 2 bases, with 11 bases separating them. Full variable domain (missing parts from reference TRBV30 and TRBJ2-7): SQTIHQWPATLVQPVGSPLSLECTVEGTSNPNLYWYRQAAGRGLQLLFYSVGIGQISSEVPQNLSASRPQDRQFILSSKKLLLSDSGFYLCAWSVRGRPYEQYFGPGTRLTVT.

The chain links TRBV19 to TRBJ1-5; 7 bases match TRBD1. With 4 bases clipped from V and 1 base from J, the junction kept 7 bases outside the gene matches. Looked up from germline, CDR1 is LNHDA and CDR2 is SQIVND (reference sequence). The CDR3 has 16 amino acids. CDR3 in DNA: TGTGCCAGTAGTAGAACAACAGGGGTGAGCAATCAGCCCCAGCATTTT. This codes for CASSRTTGVSNQPQHF.

The chain couples TRBV2 to TRBJ2-5; 13 bases are shared with TRBD2. This CDR3 comprises 15 residues. Germline trimming cut 8 bases from V and 5 bases from J; bases unmatched to any gene: 8. CDR1 is SNHLY and CDR2 is FYNNEI in the germline V gene. DNA for the CDR3: TGTGCCAGCTCCTCACGGACTAGCGGGAGTGAGACCCAGTACTTC. It specifies CASSSRTSGSETQYF.

This chain uses TRBV4-2 with TRBJ2-5; 7 positions match TRBD2. This CDR3 is 17 amino acids long. Trimming took 1 base from V and 3 from J; bases not matched to a gene: 11. The germline CDR1 and CDR2 sequences are LGHNA and YNFKEQ. This CDR3 is CASSQVLGRDREETQYF. As DNA, the CDR3 is TGTGCCAGCAGCCAAGTTTTAGGGAGGGATAGGGAAGAGACCCAGTACTTC.

This chain links TRBV7-9 with TRBJ2-2; possible D gene TRBD2, 5 bases. This CDR3 region has 13 residues. Per germline, CDR1 SEHNR and CDR2 FQNEAQ (reference sequence). Trimming pared 8 bases from V and 3 bases from J, leaving 10 bases between. The CDR3 loop reads CASLRADTGELFF. CDR3 bases: TGTGCCAGCTTGCGGGCAGACACCGGGGAGCTGTTTTTT.